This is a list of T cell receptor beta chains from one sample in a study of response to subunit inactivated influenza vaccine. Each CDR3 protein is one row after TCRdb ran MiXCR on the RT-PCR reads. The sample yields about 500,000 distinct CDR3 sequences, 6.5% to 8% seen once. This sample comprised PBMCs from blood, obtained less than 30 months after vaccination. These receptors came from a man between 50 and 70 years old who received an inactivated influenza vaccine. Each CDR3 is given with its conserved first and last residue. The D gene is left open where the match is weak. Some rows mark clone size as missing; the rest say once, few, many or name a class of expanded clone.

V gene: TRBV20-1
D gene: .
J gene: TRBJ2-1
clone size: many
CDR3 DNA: TGCAGTGCACGAAGGGGGCTAGCGGGTTACAATGAGCAGTTCTTC
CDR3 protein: CSARRGLAGYNEQFF

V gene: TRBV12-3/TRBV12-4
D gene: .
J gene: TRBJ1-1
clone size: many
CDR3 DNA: TGTGCCAGCAGTCCGACAGCTCCCTTT
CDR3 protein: CASSPTAPF

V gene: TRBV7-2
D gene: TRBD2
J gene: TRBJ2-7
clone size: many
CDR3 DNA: TGTGCCAGCAGCTCAATAGCGGGAGGGGCCCGCGAGCAGTACTTC
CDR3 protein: CASSSIAGGAREQYF

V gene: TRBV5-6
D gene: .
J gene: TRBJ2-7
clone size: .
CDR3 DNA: TGTGCCAGCAGCTTGGGAGGTTGGAGCGAGCAGTACTTC
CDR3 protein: CASSLGGWSEQYF

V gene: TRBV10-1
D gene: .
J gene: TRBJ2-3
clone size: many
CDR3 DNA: TGCGCCAGCCGGGCCTCGGGACTTAGCACAGATACGCAGTATTTT
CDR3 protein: CASRASGLSTDTQYF

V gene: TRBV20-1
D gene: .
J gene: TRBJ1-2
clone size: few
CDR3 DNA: TGCAGTGCTAGATTAGGCGGTAGGGATGGCTACACCTTC
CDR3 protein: CSARLGGRDGYTF

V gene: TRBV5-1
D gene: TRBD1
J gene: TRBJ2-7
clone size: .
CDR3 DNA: TGCGCCAGCAGCCAGACAGGGGGAGCATCCTACGAGCAGTACTTC
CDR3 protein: CASSQTGGASYEQYF

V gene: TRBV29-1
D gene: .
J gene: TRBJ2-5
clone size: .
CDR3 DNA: TGCAGCGTTGGCAGACGGGGCGCTGACCAAGAGACCCAGTACTTC
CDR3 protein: CSVGRRGADQETQYF

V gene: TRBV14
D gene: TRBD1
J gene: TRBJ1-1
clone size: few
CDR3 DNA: TGTGCCAGCAGCCGATACCGGGACAGGGGGGGGAACACTGAAGCTTTCTTT
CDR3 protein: CASSRYRDRGGNTEAFF

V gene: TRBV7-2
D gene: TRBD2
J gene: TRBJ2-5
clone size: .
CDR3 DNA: TGTGCCAGCAGCTTATCAGGACTAGTCCCAGACCAAGAGACCCAGTACTTC
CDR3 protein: CASSLSGLVPDQETQYF

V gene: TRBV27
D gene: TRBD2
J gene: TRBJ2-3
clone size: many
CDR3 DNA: TGTGCCAGCAGTTTCCTAGCGGGGAGCACAGATACGCAGTATTTT
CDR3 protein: CASSFLAGSTDTQYF

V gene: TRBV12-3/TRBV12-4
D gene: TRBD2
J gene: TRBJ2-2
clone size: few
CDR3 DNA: TGTGCCAGCAGTTTAGGCGGGAGCTCGGCCGGGGAGCTGTTTTTT
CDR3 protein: CASSLGGSSAGELFF

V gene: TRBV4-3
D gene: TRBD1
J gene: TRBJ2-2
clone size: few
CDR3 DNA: TGCGCCAGCAGCCAAGCCAGGGGGACCGGGGAGCTGTTTTTT
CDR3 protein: CASSQARGTGELFF

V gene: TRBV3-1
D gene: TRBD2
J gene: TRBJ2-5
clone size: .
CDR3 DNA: TGTGCCAGCAGCGCTCGGGGGGGCCATAGAGAGACCCAGTACTTC
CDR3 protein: CASSARGGHRETQYF

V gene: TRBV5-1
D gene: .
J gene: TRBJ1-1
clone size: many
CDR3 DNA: TGCGCCAGCAGCTTGGAGGCGGCCCGAGGAACTGAAGCTTTCTTT
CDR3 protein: CASSLEAARGTEAFF

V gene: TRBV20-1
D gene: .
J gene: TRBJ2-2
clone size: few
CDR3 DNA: TGCAGTGCTCCGCCGGATGCGAACACCGGGGAGCTGTTTTTT
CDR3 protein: CSAPPDANTGELFF

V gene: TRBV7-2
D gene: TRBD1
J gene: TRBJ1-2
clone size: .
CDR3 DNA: TGTGCCAGCAGCCGCGGGACAGGTAGTGGCTACACCTTC
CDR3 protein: CASSRGTGSGYTF

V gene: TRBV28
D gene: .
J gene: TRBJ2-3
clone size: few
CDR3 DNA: TGTGCCAGCACTTTGACAGGAACTCGCACAGATACGCAGTATTTT
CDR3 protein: CASTLTGTRTDTQYF

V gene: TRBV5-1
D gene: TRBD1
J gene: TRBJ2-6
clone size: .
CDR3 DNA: TGCGCCAGCAGCACTGGACAGGGGGCTAGCTCTGGGGCCAACGTCCTGACTTTC
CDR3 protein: CASSTGQGASSGANVLTF

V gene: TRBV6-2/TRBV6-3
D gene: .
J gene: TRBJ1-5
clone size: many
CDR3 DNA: TGTGCCAGCAGTTCCTTGGGGGGCAAGCAGCCCCAGCATTTT
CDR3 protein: CASSSLGGKQPQHF

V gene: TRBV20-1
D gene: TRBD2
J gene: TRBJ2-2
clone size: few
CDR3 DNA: TGCAGTGCTAGAGGGGAGGGACTCATCGCGAACACCGGGGAGCTGTTTTTT
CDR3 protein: CSARGEGLIANTGELFF

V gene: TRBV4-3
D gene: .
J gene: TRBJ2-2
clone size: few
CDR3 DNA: TGCGCCAGCAGCCGCCCGGGACGGGATTCGAACACCGGGGAGCTGTTTTTT
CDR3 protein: CASSRPGRDSNTGELFF

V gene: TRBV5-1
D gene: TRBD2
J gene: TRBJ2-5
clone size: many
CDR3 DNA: TGCGCCAGCAGCTTGGATCCGGGACTAGCTGGGGAGACCCAGTACTTC
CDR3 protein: CASSLDPGLAGETQYF

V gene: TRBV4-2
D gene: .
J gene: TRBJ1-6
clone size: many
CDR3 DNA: TGTGCCAGCAGCCAAGATCTCGGCAATTCACCCCTCCACTTT
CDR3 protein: CASSQDLGNSPLHF

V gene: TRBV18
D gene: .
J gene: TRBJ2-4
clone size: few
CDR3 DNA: TGTGCCAGCTCACCAAGGGGGACTTTAGCCAAAAACATTCAGTACTTC
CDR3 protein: CASSPRGTLAKNIQYF

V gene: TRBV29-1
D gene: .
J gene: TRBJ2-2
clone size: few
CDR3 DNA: TGCAGCGTTGAAGAGGGGGCGCGTGGCGGGGAGCTGTTTTTT
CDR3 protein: CSVEEGARGGELFF

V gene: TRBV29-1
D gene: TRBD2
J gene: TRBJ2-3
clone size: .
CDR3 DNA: TGCAGCGGGAGAGCGGGAGCAAGCACAGATACGCAGTATTTT
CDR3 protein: CSGRAGASTDTQYF

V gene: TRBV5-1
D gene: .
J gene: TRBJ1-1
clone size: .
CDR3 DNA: TGCGCCAGCAGCTTGGAACCTTTGAACACTGAAGCTTTCTTT
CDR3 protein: CASSLEPLNTEAFF

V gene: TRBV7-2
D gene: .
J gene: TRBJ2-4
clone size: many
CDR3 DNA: TGTGCCAGCAGCTTATCCCCGGGTCTAGCCAAAAACATTCAGTACTTC
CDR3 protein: CASSLSPGLAKNIQYF

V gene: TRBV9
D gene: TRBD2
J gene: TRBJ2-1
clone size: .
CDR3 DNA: TGTGCCAGCAGCCCGGACAGGCCGACTAGCGGGACAATATCCTCCTACAATGAGCAGTTCTTC
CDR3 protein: CASSPDRPTSGTISSYNEQFF

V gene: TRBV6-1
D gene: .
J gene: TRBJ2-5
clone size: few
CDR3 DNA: TGTGCCAGCAGTAAGGGGGTTCGGGAGACCCAGTACTTC
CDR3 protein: CASSKGVRETQYF

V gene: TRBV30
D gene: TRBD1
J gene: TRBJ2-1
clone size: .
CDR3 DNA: TGTGCCTGGTGGGACAGGGGGCTTAATGAGCAGTTCTTC
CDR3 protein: CAWWDRGLNEQFF

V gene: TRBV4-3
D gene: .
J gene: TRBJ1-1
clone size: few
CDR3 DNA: TGCGCCAGCAGCCAAGGGCTCGGGAACACTGAAGCTTTCTTT
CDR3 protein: CASSQGLGNTEAFF

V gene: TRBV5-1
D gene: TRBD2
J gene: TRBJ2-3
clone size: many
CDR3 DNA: TGCGCCAGCAGCTTAGCGGGAAAGAGCACAGATACGCAGTATTTT
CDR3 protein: CASSLAGKSTDTQYF

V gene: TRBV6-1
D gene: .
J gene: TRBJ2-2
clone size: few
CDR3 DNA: TGTGCCAGCAGGGAAAGCGGGTCGTACACCGGGGAGCTGTTTTTT
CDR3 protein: CASRESGSYTGELFF

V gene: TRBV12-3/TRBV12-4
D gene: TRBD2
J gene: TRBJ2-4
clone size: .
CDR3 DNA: TGTGCCAGCAGTTTGGACGGGACTAGCGGAGATATTCAGTACTTC
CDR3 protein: CASSLDGTSGDIQYF

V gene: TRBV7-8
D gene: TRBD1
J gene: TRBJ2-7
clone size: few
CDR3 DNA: TGTGCCAGCAGCCCCCAGGGACAGGCCTCCTACGAGCAGTACTTC
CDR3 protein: CASSPQGQASYEQYF

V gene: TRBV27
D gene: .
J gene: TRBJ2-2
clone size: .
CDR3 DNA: TGTGCCAGCAGTCAGGGACTCCCTTTGGGGTCCGGGGAGCTGTTTTTT
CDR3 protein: CASSQGLPLGSGELFF

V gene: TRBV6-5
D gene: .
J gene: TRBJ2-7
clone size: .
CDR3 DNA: TGTGCCAGCAGTTACTCATGGGACTCGAGCTCCTACGAGCAGTACTTC
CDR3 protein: CASSYSWDSSSYEQYF

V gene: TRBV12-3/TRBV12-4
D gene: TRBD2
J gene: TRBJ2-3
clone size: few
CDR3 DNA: TGTGCCAGCAGTTTAGCTAGCGGGAGGGCAGATACGCAGTATTTT
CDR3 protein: CASSLASGRADTQYF

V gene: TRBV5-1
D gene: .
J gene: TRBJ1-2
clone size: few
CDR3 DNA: TGCGCCAGCAGCTATCTTAGGGGTTCTAACTATGGCTACACCTTC
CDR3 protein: CASSYLRGSNYGYTF

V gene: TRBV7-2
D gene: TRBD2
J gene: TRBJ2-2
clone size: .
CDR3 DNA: TGTGCCAGCAGCTTAGCGCTACTAGCGGAGGTGGGCGGGGAGCTGTTTTTT
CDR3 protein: CASSLALLAEVGGELFF

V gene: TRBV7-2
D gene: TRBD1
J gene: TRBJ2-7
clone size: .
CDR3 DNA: TGTGCCAGCAGCACGGACAGGGGGCGAGGATACGAGCAGTACTTC
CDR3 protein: CASSTDRGRGYEQYF

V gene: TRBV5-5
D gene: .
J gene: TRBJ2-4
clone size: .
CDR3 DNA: TGTGCCAGCAGCGACAGTCCACTAGCCAAAAACATTCAGTACTTC
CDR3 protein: CASSDSPLAKNIQYF

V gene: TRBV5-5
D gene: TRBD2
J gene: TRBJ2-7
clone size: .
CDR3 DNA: TGTGCCAGCAGCTGGGGACTAGAAGCCCCCGAGCTGTACTTC
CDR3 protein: CASSWGLEAPELYF

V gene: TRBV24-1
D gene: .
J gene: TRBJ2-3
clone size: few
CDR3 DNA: TGTGCCACCAGTGGGGACCCCACAGATACGCAGTATTTT
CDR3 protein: CATSGDPTDTQYF

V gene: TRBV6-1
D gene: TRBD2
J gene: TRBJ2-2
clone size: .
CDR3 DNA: TGTGCCAGCACCCAACCAGTTTCTAGCGGGAGGAAAAACACCGGGGAGCTGTTTTTT
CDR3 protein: CASTQPVSSGRKNTGELFF

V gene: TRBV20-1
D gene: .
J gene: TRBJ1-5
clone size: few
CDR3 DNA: TGCAGTGCTAGAGATTTAGCAGGGTATCAGCCCCAGCATTTT
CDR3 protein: CSARDLAGYQPQHF

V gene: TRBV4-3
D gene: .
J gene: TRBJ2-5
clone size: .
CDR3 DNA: TGCGCCAGCAGCCAAGATCGGGGACTCCAAGAGACCCAGTACTTC
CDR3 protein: CASSQDRGLQETQYF

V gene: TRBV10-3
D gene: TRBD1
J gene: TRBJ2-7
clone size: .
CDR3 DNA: TGTGCCACAAAACAGGGGGGTGGCACCTACGAGCAGTACTTC
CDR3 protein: CATKQGGGTYEQYF

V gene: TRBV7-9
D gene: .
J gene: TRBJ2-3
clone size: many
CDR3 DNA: TGTGCCAGCAGCTTAACAAGCGTTGCCACAGATACGCAGTATTTT
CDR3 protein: CASSLTSVATDTQYF

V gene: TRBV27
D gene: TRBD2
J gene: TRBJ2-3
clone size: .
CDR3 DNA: TGTGCCAGCAGTACCTTGACTAGCGGGAGTTCGGCAGATACGCAGTATTTT
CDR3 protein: CASSTLTSGSSADTQYF

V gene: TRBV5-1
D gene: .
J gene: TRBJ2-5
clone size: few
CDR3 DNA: TGCGCCAGCAGCTTGGATCTTGGAGCGACCCAGTACTTC
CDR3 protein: CASSLDLGATQYF

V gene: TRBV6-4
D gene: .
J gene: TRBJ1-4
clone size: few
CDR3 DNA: TGTGCCAGCACTAAAACAGGATCTAACTATCGGGGGAAACTGTTTTTT
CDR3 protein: CASTKTGSNYRGKLFF

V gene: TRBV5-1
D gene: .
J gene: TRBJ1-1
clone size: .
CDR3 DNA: TGCGCCAGCAGCTTCCAGGGAGGGGGGACTGAAGCTTTCTTT
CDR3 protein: CASSFQGGGTEAFF

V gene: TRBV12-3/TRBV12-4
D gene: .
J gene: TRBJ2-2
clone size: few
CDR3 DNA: TGTGCCAGCAGTGCGACTGGACCGAACACCGGGGAGCTGTTTTTT
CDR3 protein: CASSATGPNTGELFF

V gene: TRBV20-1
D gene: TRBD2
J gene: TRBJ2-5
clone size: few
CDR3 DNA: TGCAGTGCTAGAGTAGGGCGGGAGGCCTCACAAGAGACCCAGTACTTC
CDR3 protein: CSARVGREASQETQYF

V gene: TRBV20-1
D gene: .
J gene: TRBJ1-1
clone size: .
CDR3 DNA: TGCAGTGCTAGAAAGGGGACTGAAGCTTTCTTT
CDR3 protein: CSARKGTEAFF

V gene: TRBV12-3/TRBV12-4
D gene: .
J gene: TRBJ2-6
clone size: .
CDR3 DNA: TGTGCCAGCACCAAAATAGGGTCTGGGGCCAACGTCCTGACTTTC
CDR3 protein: CASTKIGSGANVLTF

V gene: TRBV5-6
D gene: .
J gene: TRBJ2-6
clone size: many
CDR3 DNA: TGTGCCAGCAGCCCATACACCTCTGGGGCCAACGTCCTGACTTTC
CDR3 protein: CASSPYTSGANVLTF